These 26 T cell receptor beta chains were sequenced from one sample in a study of blood T cell repertoires in COVID-19 (dated by TCRdb to about 2020). The library was made by the immunoSEQ multiplex PCR assay. The source is immuneACCESS, and TCRdb retained only in-frame sequences with V and J called. Part of the clones is not carried over; for the studies checked, unresolved V genes explain less than half of this, and the remainder is unexplained. Recorded for this sample are just over 60,000 clones; less than 80% of them occurred a single time. About 18% of the sample goes to the ten largest clones. The source material was peripheral blood. The receptors shown here come from a man between 60 and 75 years old with acute or convalescent COVID-19.

The chain carries TRBV9 and TRBJ2-2; TRBD1 might be the D (6 bases). V was trimmed by 4 bases and J by 2 bases, leaving 18 bases between them. Germline CDR1 is SGDLS and CDR2 is YYNGEE. CDR3 length: 17 residues. In DNA form, the CDR3 reads TGTGCCAGCAGCTCCCGCCGGGAACAGGGCAACACCGGGGAGCTGTTTTTT. This encodes CASSSRREQGNTGELFF. Complete variable domain (other parts from reference TRBV9 and TRBJ2-2): DSGVTQTPKHLITATGQRVTLRCSPRSGDLSVYWYQQSLDQGLQFLIQYYNGEERAKGNILERFSAQQFPDLHSELNLSSLELGDSALYFCASSSRREQGNTGELFFGEGSRLTVL.

The gene calls are TRBV7-2 and TRBJ2-5; perhaps TRBD1 as D (6 bases). The CDR3 spans 14 residues. The V end was cut by 5 bases, the J end by 4 bases, with 14 bases between. Germline lookup yields CDR1 SGHTA and CDR2 FQGNSA. The CDR3, as DNA: TGTGCCAGCAGCCCCACAGGGTTTGGAGAGACCCAGTACTTC. Its translation is CASSPTGFGETQYF.

This clone was recorded a few times. The chain links TRBV18 to TRBJ2-1; the match to TRBD2 covers 9 bases. The CDR3 has 15 amino acids. Trimming took 6 bases from V and 8 from J; bases not matched to a gene: 11. The V gene's germline CDR1 is KGHSH and CDR2 LQKENI. The CDR3 DNA follows: TGTGCCAGCTCGCCTTCCCATAGCGGGAGCGATGAGCAGTTCTTC. Translation gives CASSPSHSGSDEQFF.

The V gene is TRBV5-6, the J gene TRBJ2-7, with 7 nucleotides matching TRBD1. This CDR3 contains 13 residues. Unmatched junction bases numbered 2, after V lost 5 bases and J lost 0 bases. Germline CDR1 reads SGHDT; CDR2 reads YYEEEE. CDR3 coding DNA: TGTGCCAGCAGGGGGACAGACTCCTACGAGCAGTACTTC. Its translation is CASRGTDSYEQYF. Supplemented by reference TRBV5-6 and TRBJ2-7, the full variable domain reads DAGVTQSPTHLIKTRGQQVTLRCSPKSGHDTVSWYQQALGQGPQFIFQYYEEEERQRGNFPDRFSGHQFPNYSSELNVNALLLGDSALYLCASRGTDSYEQYFGPGTRLTVT.

V gene TRBV3-1 (or the pseudogene TRBV3-2) combines with J gene TRBJ2-7, with D tentatively TRBD2 (5 bases). The V and J ends lost 4 bases and 5 bases respectively, with 12 bases between them. The CDR3 length is 13 residues. Per germline, CDR1 LGHDT and CDR2 YNNKEL (reference sequence). The CDR3, as DNA: TGTGCCAGCAGCCCGGGATCGATCCACGAGCAGTACTTC. This gives the protein CASSPGSIHEQYF.

The rearrangement uses TRBV30 and TRBJ2-1; D might be TRBD2 (5 bases). Trimming removed 0 bases at V and 1 base at J, with 13 bases between. This CDR3 region has 16 residues. CDR1 is GTSNPN and CDR2 is SVGIG in the germline V gene (reference sequence). CDR3 amino acids: CAWSVAEVISYNEQFF. In DNA, the CDR3 is TGTGCCTGGAGTGTAGCGGAGGTCATTTCCTACAATGAGCAGTTCTTC.

This chain uses TRBV7-8 with TRBJ2-7; 8 bases agree with TRBD2. CDR1 SGHVS and CDR2 FQNEAQ come from the germline V gene. The CDR3 consists of 15 residues. The J segment lost 4 bases and the V segment lost 1 base, leaving 6 bases of the junction unmatched. The CDR3 is CASSLGLSGMYEQYF. The CDR3 DNA follows: TGTGCCAGCAGCTTAGGCCTTAGCGGGATGTACGAGCAGTACTTC.

J is TRBJ1-1 and V is TRBV2; D gene uncertain. The CDR3 length is 15 residues. V was clipped by 6 bases and J by 3 bases, with 17 bases between them. CDR1 and CDR2 from the germline V gene are SNHLY and FYNNEI. The CDR3 region is CASSDSGAGDTEAFF. CDR3 bases: TGTGCCAGCAGCGACTCCGGAGCCGGGGACACTGAAGCTTTCTTT.

CDR3 protein: CASMGGGYYGYTF. CDR3 sequence (DNA): TGTGCCAGCATGGGAGGGGGATACTATGGCTACACCTTC. The chain couples TRBV25-1 to TRBJ1-2; a weak D match, TRBD1 (6 bases). The V and J ends lost 7 bases and 3 bases respectively, with 12 bases between them. There are 13 residues in the CDR3. Germline CDR1 reads MGHDK; CDR2 reads SYGVNS.

This chain connects TRBV10-1 to TRBJ2-5, with a weak D call TRBD2 (6 bases). This CDR3 contains 12 residues. Trimming left V 6 bases short and J 4 bases short, with 9 bases between. Germline lookup yields CDR1 WNHNN and CDR2 SYGVQD (reference sequence). For the CDR3, the DNA is TGCGCCAGCAGGGAGGGAGGAGAGACCCAGTACTTC. Translation: CASREGGETQYF.

The chain is built from TRBV2 and TRBJ1-1; tentatively, D is TRBD1 (5 bases). CDR1 SNHLY and CDR2 FYNNEI come from the germline V gene. Trimming took off 7 bases at V and 0 bases at J, with 6 bases between the two ends. CDR3 length equals 12 residues. CDR3 in DNA: TGTGCCAGCAACAGGCTGAACACTGAAGCTTTCTTT. Protein: CASNRLNTEAFF.

J is TRBJ2-7 and V is TRBV2; perhaps TRBD1 as D (6 bases). Germline assignment: CDR1 SNHLY and CDR2 FYNNEI. Trimming left V 6 bases short and J 3 bases short, with 9 bases between. The CDR3 has 12 amino acids. The CDR3 nucleotides are TGTGCCAGCAGCCTACAGGGCTACGAGCAGTACTTC. This gives the protein CASSLQGYEQYF. The full variable domain, in which reference TRBV2 and TRBJ2-7 provide the parts outside the CDR3, is EPEVTQTPSHQVTQMGQEVILRCVPISNHLYFYWYRQILGQKVEFLVSFYNNEISEKSEIFDDQFSVERPDGSNFTLKIRSTKLEDSAMYFCASSLQGYEQYFGPGTRLTVT.

The rearrangement uses TRBV25-1 and TRBJ1-3, with D unclear. Germline V gives CDR1 MGHDK, CDR2 SYGVNS. Between the trimmed V and J ends, which lost 1 base and 3 bases, there was a span of 10 bases. The CDR3 is made up of 15 amino acids. CDR3 nucleotide sequence: TGTGCCAGCAGTGAATCCCTCGGCGGTGGAAACACCATATATTTT. Translation: CASSESLGGGNTIYF.

J is TRBJ1-5 and V is TRBV15; 9 bases are a match to TRBD1. The CDR3 has 17 amino acids. V shed 2 bases, J shed 6 bases, and the junction held 11 bases outside the gene matches. The germline gives CDR1 LNHNV, CDR2 YYDKDF (reference sequence). This CDR3 is CATSRTGTGPLTQPQHF. Written as DNA, the CDR3 is TGTGCCACCAGCAGAACCGGGACAGGGCCACTAACTCAGCCCCAGCATTTT.

The DNA of the CDR3 is TGTGCCAGCAGTTTTGTGGGACTAGCGGGAGCCGCGGGATTCTACAATGAGCAGTTCTTC. This sequence encodes CASSFVGLAGAAGFYNEQFF. This chain joins TRBV27 and TRBJ2-1; 14 bases map to TRBD2. Germline values: CDR1 MNHEY, CDR2 SMNVEV (reference sequence). The V and J ends lost 3 bases and 3 bases, in that order; junction bases with no gene match: 13. The CDR3 runs 20 residues.

The CDR3 DNA is TGTGCCAGCAGCCTCGGGACTAGCGGGAGAGGCACCGGGGAGCTGTTTTTT. Translated, it gives CASSLGTSGRGTGELFF. The chain has TRBV5-8 and TRBJ2-2; TRBD2 matches at 14 bases. Germline V gene lookup returns CDR1 SGHTS and CDR2 YDEGEE. J was trimmed by 4 bases and V by 4 bases; bases with no gene match: 6. This CDR3 comprises 17 residues.

The chain combines TRBV3-1 (or the pseudogene TRBV3-2) with TRBJ2-7; D perhaps matches TRBD1 (6 bases). The CDR3 spans 14 residues. The V and J ends lost 4 bases and 4 bases respectively, with 14 bases between them. CDR1 LGHDT and CDR2 YNNKEL come from the germline V gene (reference sequence). The CDR3 nucleotides read TGTGCCAGCAGCCGCCACAGGGCCCCGTACGAGCAGTACTTC. This sequence encodes CASSRHRAPYEQYF.

The chain combines TRBV2 with TRBJ2-5, with 8 bases that match TRBD1. V was pared by 6 bases and J by 4 bases, with 7 bases of the junction left unmatched. The germline gives CDR1 SNHLY, CDR2 FYNNEI. The CDR3 is made up of 14 amino acids. The CDR3 protein is CASRVDRARETQYF. Written as DNA, the CDR3 is TGTGCCAGCAGGGTGGACAGGGCGAGAGAGACCCAGTACTTC.

This chain joins TRBV28 and TRBJ2-7, with 8 bases lining up with TRBD1. Germline V gene data show CDR1 as MDHEN and CDR2 as SYDVKM. With V trimmed by 8 bases and J by 5 bases, 11 bases remained unmatched. The CDR3 runs 14 residues. For the CDR3, the DNA is TGTGCCAGCTCCCTACCCAGGGGGCTCCACGAGCAGTACTTC. It translates to CASSLPRGLHEQYF.

The CDR3 spells CASSVRTGWSNEQFF. The CDR3 DNA sequence: TGTGCCAGCAGCGTTCGAACAGGGTGGAGCAATGAGCAGTTCTTC. This chain connects TRBV9 to TRBJ2-1, with D possibly being TRBD1 (6 bases). V dropped 2 bases and J dropped 6 bases, with 15 bases sitting between them. The CDR3 extends over 15 amino acids. The germline V gene encodes CDR1 SGDLS and CDR2 YYNGEE.

This chain links TRBV7-9 with TRBJ2-7, with 11 bases matching TRBD2. The CDR3 runs to 15 residues. V lost 5 bases to trimming and J lost 0 bases; unmatched junction nucleotides: 3. CDR1 is SEHNR and CDR2 is FQNEAQ in the germline V gene (reference sequence). As DNA, the CDR3 is TGTGCCAGCAGCCACACTAGCGGGAGCTCCTACGAGCAGTACTTC. The encoded protein is CASSHTSGSSYEQYF.

V gene TRBV30 combines with J gene TRBJ2-1; D is unclear. V was clipped by 1 base and J by 0 bases, with 7 bases between them. Germline lookup yields CDR1 GTSNPN and CDR2 SVGIG (reference sequence). This CDR3 region has 14 residues. The CDR3 loop reads CAWSGGSSYNEQFF. The CDR3 DNA reads as TGTGCCTGGAGTGGCGGAAGCTCCTACAATGAGCAGTTCTTC.

This chain connects TRBV7-2 to TRBJ1-4; TRBD1 matches 8 bases. The CDR3 runs to 14 residues. CDR1 is SGHTA and CDR2 is FQGNSA in the germline V gene. The ends lost 6 bases at V and 8 bases at J; junction bases unmatched: 8. The CDR3 loop is CASSLLGQGEKLFF. The CDR3 nucleotides read TGTGCCAGCAGTCTCCTTGGACAGGGCGAAAAACTGTTTTTT.

The chain carries TRBV27 and TRBJ2-6; 7 bases are shared with TRBD2. The CDR3 has 17 amino acids. Germline values: CDR1 MNHEY, CDR2 SMNVEV (reference sequence). The V gene end was trimmed by 5 bases and the J gene end by 0 bases; junction bases not matched to a gene: 7. In DNA form, the CDR3 reads TGTGCCAGCAGTCCGAGACTAGCACTCTCTGGGGCCAACGTCCTGACTTTC. The encoded protein is CASSPRLALSGANVLTF.

The rearrangement joins TRBV7-8 to TRBJ2-3, with TRBD2 identical over 7 bases. This CDR3 has 15 amino acids. Germline lookup yields CDR1 SGHVS and CDR2 FQNEAQ. The V and J ends lost 5 bases and 6 bases, in that order; junction bases with no gene match: 11. CDR3 amino acids: CASSKTRGDADTQYF. The CDR3 coding sequence is TGTGCCAGCAGCAAAACTCGGGGGGATGCGGATACGCAGTATTTT.

This chain joins TRBV7-9 and TRBJ2-4, with D maybe TRBD2 (5 bases). Germline values: CDR1 SEHNR, CDR2 FQNEAQ (reference sequence). The V and J ends lost 3 bases and 3 bases respectively, with 18 bases between them. CDR3 length: 17 amino acids. The CDR3 protein is CASSFPPDGKDKNIQYF. The CDR3 region has the DNA TGTGCCAGCAGCTTTCCCCCAGACGGGAAAGACAAAAACATTCAGTACTTC.